The 22 T cell receptor beta chains reported below all come from one sample, sequenced in a study of early T cells in non-severe SARS-CoV-2 infection. A single record per CDR3 protein comes from TCRdb applying MiXCR to the 5' RACE reads. The table records around 61,000 distinct CDR3 sequences, 10% to 12% of them present only once. The material sequenced was whole blood. The receptors stem from an adult who was a healthcare worker with PCR-confirmed SARS-CoV-2 infection or an uninfected control (not recorded which).

V gene TRBV11-3 combines with J gene TRBJ2-7; D not certain. This CDR3 contains 14 residues. Deletions cut 3 bases from V and 3 bases from J, with 12 bases between. The V gene's germline CDR1 is SGHNT and CDR2 YENEEA. The CDR3 DNA follows: TGTGCCAGCAGCTTTCTCGACGGACGCTACGAGCAGTACTTC. Residues: CASSFLDGRYEQYF.

The table lists this clonotype with many counts. The chain recombines TRBV19 with TRBJ1-1; D remains ambiguous. The CDR3 covers 16 residues. Germline V gene sequence: CDR1 LNHDA, CDR2 SQIVND (reference sequence). V was shortened by 4 bases and J by 0 bases, with 15 bases between the two germline ends. For the CDR3, the DNA is TGTGCCAGTAGTAGGAGATCAGGAGAAATGAACACTGAAGCTTTCTTT. Protein product: CASSRRSGEMNTEAFF.

Ten or more counts support this clonotype. The chain carries TRBV12-3 or TRBV12-4 and TRBJ2-2; D remains unclear. This CDR3 comprises 14 residues. V was pared by 3 bases and J by 0 bases, with 5 bases between. The CDR3 protein is CASSLKANTGELFF. CDR3 nucleotides: TGTGCCAGCAGTTTGAAAGCGAACACCGGGGAGCTGTTTTTT.

This clonotype turned up a few times. V and J are TRBV30 and TRBJ2-5; D call uncertain. With 2 bases removed from V and 2 bases from J, the gap between germline ends came to 9 bases. There are 13 residues in the CDR3. The V gene's germline CDR1 is GTSNPN and CDR2 SVGIG (reference sequence). CDR3 coding DNA: TGTGCCTGGAGTCAGCGCCGACAAGAGACCCAGTACTTC. Residues: CAWSQRRQETQYF.

This clonotype was counted ten times or more. This chain links TRBV5-1 with TRBJ1-4; 9 nucleotides agree with TRBD1. The CDR3 has 16 amino acids. J lost 5 bases, V lost 0 bases, and 5 bases had no gene match. Germline V lookup: CDR1 SGHRS, CDR2 YFSETQ. The DNA of the CDR3 is TGCGCCAGCAGCTTGGTTGGTGGGACAGGGAATGAAAAACTGTTTTTT. Translation gives CASSLVGGTGNEKLFF.

This clonotype was recorded at least ten times. The chain uses TRBV6-2 or TRBV6-3 and TRBJ2-7; D is perhaps TRBD1 (6 bases). The CDR3 is 15 residues long. Germline assignment: CDR1 MNHEY and CDR2 SVGEGT. V was cut by 4 bases and J by 3 bases, with 16 bases left in between. The CDR3 is CASSFPDRHDYEQYF. The DNA for the CDR3 is TGTGCCAGCAGTTTCCCGGACAGACACGACTACGAGCAGTACTTC.

Ten or more counts support this clonotype. The chain employs TRBV12-3 or TRBV12-4 and TRBJ1-5, with unresolved D. V lost 0 bases to trimming and J lost 7 bases, with 7 bases between them. CDR3 length: 13 amino acids. The CDR3 spells CASSLAHNQPQHF. CDR3 coding DNA: TGTGCCAGCAGTTTAGCACACAACCAGCCCCAGCATTTT.

The V and J genes are TRBV7-8 and TRBJ1-1; TRBD1 might be the D (6 bases). The CDR3 has 14 residues. From germline, CDR1 is SGHVS and CDR2 FQNEAQ. V lost 1 base and J 6 bases, leaving 12 bases between the germline ends. CDR3 loop: CASSLDRVYSEAFF. The CDR3 DNA follows: TGTGCCAGCAGCTTAGACAGGGTTTACTCTGAAGCTTTCTTT. The full variable domain, with the rest looked up from reference TRBV7-8 and TRBJ1-1, is GAGVSQSPRYKVAKRGQDVALRCDPISGHVSLFWYQQALGQGPEFLTYFQNEAQLDKSGLPSDRFFAERPEGSVSTLKIQRTQQEDSAVYLCASSLDRVYSEAFFGQGTRLTVV.

This clonotype was seen ten or more times. This rearrangement joins TRBV10-3 to TRBJ1-6; 7 bases fit TRBD1. The CDR3 spans 14 residues. Per germline, CDR1 ENHRY and CDR2 SYGVKD. V was clipped by 6 bases and J by 14 bases; unmatched bases: 13. The CDR3 DNA reads TGTGCCATCAGCACAGGGGCCTCCTTTGGGTCCCTCCACTTT. It encodes CAISTGASFGSLHF.

This clonotype has a count of ten or more. The chain joins TRBV10-2 to TRBJ1-2; 7 bases match TRBD1. The CDR3 contains 14 residues. CDR1 and CDR2 (germline): WSHSY, SAAADI. V shed 7 bases and J 2 bases; nucleotides not matched to a gene: 7. CDR3: CASKPGTANYGYTF. In nucleotides, the CDR3 is TGCGCCAGCAAGCCCGGGACAGCGAACTATGGCTACACCTTC.

This sequence joins TRBV10-3 and TRBJ1-1, with D unresolved. The CDR3 contains 14 residues. The V end was cut by 2 bases, the J end by 1 base, with 8 bases between. Germline V CDR1 and CDR2: ENHRY, SYGVKD. The chain's CDR3 is CAISESLQNTEAFF. The DNA for the CDR3 is TGTGCCATCAGTGAGAGTTTGCAGAACACTGAAGCTTTCTTT.

This clonotype was seen at least ten times. V gene TRBV11-1 combines with J gene TRBJ1-4, with D maybe TRBD1 (6 bases). This CDR3 comprises 14 residues. Trimming removed 4 bases from V and 7 bases from J, with 13 bases in between. CDR1 and CDR2 from the germline V gene are SGHAT and FQDESV (reference sequence). This CDR3 is CASSSTGRIEKLFF. The CDR3 nucleotides read TGTGCCAGCAGCTCAACAGGGCGGATTGAAAAACTGTTTTTT.

This clonotype was picked up many times. The V gene is TRBV19, the J gene TRBJ1-5; D unclear. The CDR3 contains 15 residues. CDR1 is LNHDA, CDR2 SQIVND, per germline (reference sequence). Trimming left V 2 bases short and J 1 base short, with 9 bases between. CDR3 amino acids: CASSILVPSNQPQHF. CDR3 sequence (DNA): TGTGCCAGTAGTATACTAGTCCCCAGCAATCAGCCCCAGCATTTT. The whole variable domain, remainder taken from reference TRBV19 and TRBJ1-5, is DGGITQSPKYLFRKEGQNVTLSCEQNLNHDAMYWYRQDPGQGLRLIYYSQIVNDFQKGDIAEGYSVSREKKESFPLTVTSAQKNPTAFYLCASSILVPSNQPQHFGDGTRLSIL.

This clonotype was seen many times. The chain joins TRBV24-1 to TRBJ2-3; D not certain. The germline V gene encodes CDR1 KGHDR and CDR2 SFDVKD. The CDR3 length is 14 residues. V dropped 4 bases and J dropped 0 bases, with 7 bases sitting between them. The CDR3 DNA follows: TGTGCCACCAGTGACCCGACTAGCACAGATACGCAGTATTTT. Amino acids: CATSDPTSTDTQYF.

In this sample, this clonotype turned up many times. This sequence joins TRBV12-3 or TRBV12-4 and TRBJ1-5; no clear D. Trimming left V 4 bases short and J 7 bases short, with 8 bases between. The CDR3 has 12 amino acids. CDR3 amino acids: CASSYPGQPQHF. As DNA, the CDR3 is TGTGCCAGCAGTTACCCCGGGCAGCCCCAGCATTTT.

This clonotype was seen many times. CDR3 protein: CASSIRTGTYEQYF. In DNA, the CDR3 is TGTGCCAGCAGCATTCGGACTGGAACCTACGAGCAGTACTTC. V gene TRBV7-2 combines with J gene TRBJ2-7; tentative D call: TRBD2 (5 bases). V gave up 5 bases and J gave up 2 bases, with 13 bases separating them. CDR1 SGHTA and CDR2 FQGNSA come from the germline V gene. This CDR3 is built from 14 residues.

V and J are TRBV7-2 and TRBJ1-5; 8 positions agree with TRBD1. The CDR3 consists of 13 residues. Trimming cost V 3 bases and J 6 bases; bases outside gene matches: 1. Germline V gene lookup returns CDR1 SGHTA and CDR2 FQGNSA. CDR3 in amino acids: CASSFDRGQPQHF. DNA of the CDR3: TGTGCCAGCAGCTTTGACAGGGGTCAGCCCCAGCATTTT.

This clonotype was found many times. The gene calls are TRBV9 and TRBJ2-1, with D unresolved. Germline V gene data show CDR1 as SGDLS and CDR2 as YYNGEE. Trimming took off 7 bases at V and 8 bases at J, with 7 bases between the two ends. The CDR3 sequence is 10 residues long. The CDR3 protein is CASGGDEQFF. The CDR3, as DNA: TGTGCCAGCGGTGGGGATGAGCAGTTCTTC.

The rearrangement joins TRBV11-2 to TRBJ2-5, with D possibly being TRBD2 (6 bases). The CDR3 extends over 15 amino acids. Trimming shortened V by 0 bases and J by 5 bases, and 13 bases separated the two germline ends. The germline gives CDR1 SGHAT, CDR2 FQNNGV. The CDR3 here is CASSLEPGVYETQYF. CDR3 coding DNA: TGTGCCAGCAGCTTAGAACCGGGGGTTTATGAGACCCAGTACTTC.

This clonotype was observed many times. This rearrangement joins TRBV27 to TRBJ2-5; D is possibly TRBD1 or TRBD2 (5 bases each). The V end lost 6 bases, the J end lost 3 bases, and 17 bases lay between the germline ends. Germline CDR1 MNHEY, CDR2 SMNVEV (reference sequence). This CDR3 comprises 15 residues. The DNA for the CDR3 is TGTGCCAGCAGCTCCCCGTCGGGGCCAAAAGAGACCCAGTACTTC. It encodes CASSSPSGPKETQYF.

The rearrangement joins TRBV30 to TRBJ1-2; unclear D gene. CDR3 length: 13 amino acids. The V end was cut by 2 bases, the J end by 5 bases, with 12 bases between. Germline V lookup: CDR1 GTSNPN, CDR2 SVGIG (reference sequence). DNA for the CDR3: TGTGCCTGGAGTATTATTTCTTCATATGGCTACACCTTC. Its protein is CAWSIISSYGYTF.

This clonotype occurred many times. The CDR3 DNA reads TGCAGCGTTCCGGGACAGGGCCTTAACGGGGAGCTGTTTTTT. This translates into CSVPGQGLNGELFF. This chain uses TRBV29-1 with TRBJ2-2; TRBD1 matches at 9 bases. CDR3 size: 14 residues. Germline CDR1 and CDR2: SQVTM and ANQGSEA. The ends lost 5 bases at V and 7 bases at J; junction bases unmatched: 8.